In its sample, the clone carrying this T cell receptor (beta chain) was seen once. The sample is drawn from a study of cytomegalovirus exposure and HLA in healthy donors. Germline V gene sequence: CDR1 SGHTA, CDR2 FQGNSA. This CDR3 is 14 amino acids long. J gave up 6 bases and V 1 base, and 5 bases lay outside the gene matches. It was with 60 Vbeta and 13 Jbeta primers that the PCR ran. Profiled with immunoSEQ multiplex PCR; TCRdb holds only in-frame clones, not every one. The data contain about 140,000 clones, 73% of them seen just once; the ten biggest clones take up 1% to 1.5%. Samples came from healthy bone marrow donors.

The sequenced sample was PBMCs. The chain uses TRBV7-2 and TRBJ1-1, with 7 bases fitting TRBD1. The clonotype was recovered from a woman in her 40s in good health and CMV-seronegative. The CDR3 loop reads CASSLVDRAAEAFF. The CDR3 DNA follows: TGTGCCAGCAGCTTAGTAGACAGGGCCGCTGAAGCTTTCTTT.